Below, 31 T cell receptor beta chains from the same sample are listed, as sequenced in a study of blood T cell repertoires in COVID-19. This table comes from immunoSEQ multiplex PCR, and its TCRdb copy is limited to in-frame clones, with some not included. This table holds around 110,000 clones, about 87% found once. The sample consisted of peripheral blood. The receptor set was obtained from a man in his fifties or sixties with active or convalescent COVID-19.

This clone was seen once. CDR3 DNA sequence: TGTGCCAGCAGTTACTTAGGGGGTCTCACCGGGGAGCTGTTTTTT. Amino acids: CASSYLGGLTGELFF. The V gene is TRBV6-6, the J gene TRBJ2-2; perhaps TRBD1 as D (6 bases). Between the trimmed V and J ends, which lost 1 base and 4 bases, there was a span of 10 bases. Germline V CDR1 and CDR2: MNHNY, SVGAGI (reference sequence). This CDR3 region has 15 residues.

The DNA for the CDR3 is TGTGCCAGTTTCTTCAGGGGGACATTCAATCAGCCCCAGCATTTT. Translated: CASFFRGTFNQPQHF. The chain carries TRBV21-1 and TRBJ1-5; TRBD1 is the table's D call and was not checked against the DNA. TRBV21-1 is an annotated pseudogene. The CDR3 has 15 amino acids.

The chain uses TRBV7-6 and TRBJ2-7, with 8 nucleotides matching TRBD2. There are 15 residues in the CDR3. With 2 bases clipped from V and 0 bases from J, the junction kept 3 bases outside the gene matches. CDR1 is SGHVS, CDR2 FNYEAQ, per germline. The CDR3, as DNA: TGTGCCAGCAGCTTAAACAGCGGGAGCTCCTACGAGCAGTACTTC. It is translated as CASSLNSGSSYEQYF. The full variable domain, completed using reference TRBV7-6 and TRBJ2-7, is GAGVSQSPRYKVTKRGQDVALRCDPISGHVSLYWYRQALGQGPEFLTYFNYEAQQDKSGLPNDRFSAERPEGSISTLTIQRTEQRDSAMYRCASSLNSGSSYEQYFGPGTRLTVT.

The rearrangement uses TRBV24-1 and TRBJ2-1; TRBD2 matches 10 bases. V was pared by 4 bases and J by 5 bases, with 4 bases of the junction left unmatched. The CDR3 has 15 residues. CDR1 is KGHDR, CDR2 SFDVKD, per germline. The CDR3 loop reads CATSDPSGGDNEQFF. CDR3 in DNA: TGTGCCACCAGTGACCCAAGCGGGGGGGACAATGAGCAGTTCTTC.

This rearrangement joins TRBV30 to TRBJ1-1, with 9 positions matching TRBD1. This CDR3 has 14 amino acids. The junction had 5 bases not matched to a gene; V was cut back by 5 bases and J by 1 base. The germline V gene encodes CDR1 GTSNPN and CDR2 SVGIG (reference sequence). The chain's CDR3 is CAWFRQGGNTEAFF. In DNA form, the CDR3 reads TGTGCCTGGTTCCGACAGGGGGGGAACACTGAAGCTTTCTTT. The complete variable domain, with remaining parts taken from reference TRBV30 and TRBJ1-1, reads SQTIHQWPATLVQPVGSPLSLECTVEGTSNPNLYWYRQAAGRGLQLLFYSVGIGQISSEVPQNLSASRPQDRQFILSSKKLLLSDSGFYLCAWFRQGGNTEAFFGQGTRLTVV.

The chain joins TRBV20-1 to TRBJ2-5; D remains unclear. This CDR3 has 14 amino acids. Trimming cost V 3 bases and J 2 bases, with 13 bases left between them. Germline V gives CDR1 DFQATT, CDR2 SNEGSKA (reference sequence). In DNA form, the CDR3 reads TGCAGTGCTAGTGAGATGACAATTCAAGAGACCCAGTACTTC. Protein: CSASEMTIQETQYF.

The DNA for the CDR3 is TGTGCCAGCAGTCTGGGGCCTAGCAATCAGCCCCAGCATTTT. Encoded protein: CASSLGPSNQPQHF. This chain uses TRBV6-2 or TRBV6-3 with TRBJ1-5; D might be TRBD1 (5 bases). Trimming took 5 bases from V and 0 from J, leaving 8 bases between them. This CDR3 has 14 amino acids. Germline V CDR1 and CDR2: MNHEY, SVGEGT.

The chain uses TRBV5-1 and TRBJ1-4; tentatively, D is TRBD1 (5 bases). The CDR3 loop spans 15 amino acids. V lost 0 bases to trimming and J lost 4 bases, with 10 bases between them. Germline lookup yields CDR1 SGHRS and CDR2 YFSETQ. Written as DNA, the CDR3 is TGCGCCAGCAGCTTGGGTCAGGGTGGTAATGAAAAACTGTTTTTT. Its protein is CASSLGQGGNEKLFF.

The V gene is TRBV2, the J gene TRBJ1-1, with D maybe TRBD1 (5 bases). In germline, CDR1 is SNHLY, CDR2 FYNNEI. Trimming cost V 7 bases and J 1 base, with 10 bases left between them. The CDR3 runs to 13 residues. The CDR3 nucleotides are TGTGCCAGCACACGGCAGGGGAACACTGAAGCTTTCTTT. This translates into CASTRQGNTEAFF.

The chain uses TRBV11-2 and TRBJ2-3; 7 nucleotides agree with TRBD2. V dropped 5 bases and J dropped 4; count of bases not matched to a gene: 6. The germline V gene has CDR1 SGHAT and CDR2 FQNNGV. The CDR3 has 14 residues. The CDR3 bases are TGTGCCAGCAGCCCTTTGGGAGGGCCAGATACGCAGTATTTT. Its translation is CASSPLGGPDTQYF.

The V gene is TRBV10-2, the J gene TRBJ1-5; D might be TRBD1 (6 bases). Germline CDR1 and CDR2: WSHSY and SAAADI. CDR3 size: 14 residues. V was pared by 5 bases and J by 5 bases, with 13 bases between. CDR3 coding DNA: TGCGCCAGCAGTTCCACGAGGGGGTATCAGCCCCAGCATTTT. This gives the protein CASSSTRGYQPQHF.

V is TRBV30 and J is TRBJ2-1; D is ambiguous. The germline V gene has CDR1 GTSNPN and CDR2 SVGIG (reference sequence). This CDR3 is 14 amino acids long. With 1 base removed from V and 9 bases from J, the gap between germline ends came to 16 bases. In DNA, the CDR3 is TGTGCCTGGAGTGCGGAGCCCCTGTATGGTGAGCAGTTCTTC. Translated, it gives CAWSAEPLYGEQFF.

This chain connects TRBV5-8 to TRBJ1-5, with D unresolved. Trimming took off 4 bases at V and 8 bases at J, with 16 bases between the two ends. The germline gives CDR1 SGHTS, CDR2 YDEGEE. The CDR3 runs 14 residues. The CDR3 nucleotides read TGTGCCAGCAGCGCTACGCGTCAACGGGAGCCCCAGCATTTT. The encoded protein is CASSATRQREPQHF.

This chain uses TRBV3-1 (or the pseudogene TRBV3-2) with TRBJ2-7, with D perhaps TRBD2 (5 bases). The germline gives CDR1 LGHDT, CDR2 YNNKEL (reference sequence). CDR3 length: 15 residues. Trimming cost V 0 bases and J 0 bases, with 9 bases left between them. CDR3 in amino acids: CASSQDQRSSYEQYF. DNA of the CDR3: TGTGCCAGCAGCCAAGATCAGCGGTCCTCCTACGAGCAGTACTTC.

The chain employs TRBV19 and TRBJ1-4, with 7 bases that match TRBD1. Per the germline V gene, CDR1 is LNHDA and CDR2 is SQIVND (reference sequence). V lost 4 bases and J lost 7; bases outside the gene matches: 6. The CDR3 is 14 residues long. The CDR3 DNA sequence: TGTGCCAGTAGTAACAGGGGCAGGGGTGAAAAACTGTTTTTT. The encoded protein is CASSNRGRGEKLFF.

This sequence joins TRBV29-1 and TRBJ2-7; D may be TRBD2 (6 bases). The CDR3 has 16 amino acids. Germline loops: CDR1 SQVTM, CDR2 ANQGSEA. Trimming took 3 bases from V and 4 from J, leaving 22 bases between them. The CDR3 DNA follows: TGCAGCGTTGAGGCACGGTCACTAGCCTCACGGTACGAGCAGTACTTC. It translates to CSVEARSLASRYEQYF.

The chain recombines TRBV21-1 with TRBJ2-1; the table gives TRBD1 as D, unverified against the DNA. TRBV21-1 is described as a pseudogene. There are 14 residues in the CDR3. CDR3 protein: CASKSHRGYNEQFF. For the CDR3, the DNA is TGTGCGTCGAAATCCCACAGGGGATACAATGAGCAGTTCTTC.

The chain carries TRBV28 and TRBJ1-6; D might be TRBD1 (6 bases). This CDR3 is built from 18 residues. Trimming shortened V by 2 bases and J by 0 bases, and 14 bases separated the two germline ends. The germline CDR1 and CDR2 sequences are MDHEN and SYDVKM. Here the CDR3 reads CASSLSGVRGSYNSPLHF. The CDR3 DNA is TGTGCCAGCAGTTTAAGCGGTGTCAGGGGCTCCTATAATTCACCCCTCCACTTT.

The V gene is TRBV12-3 or TRBV12-4, the J gene TRBJ1-4, with D unclear. This CDR3 has 13 residues. Trimming removed 6 bases at V and 5 bases at J, with 10 bases between. CDR3 protein: CASRGGENEKLFF. CDR3 DNA: TGTGCCAGCAGAGGAGGAGAAAATGAAAAACTGTTTTTT.

The V and J genes are TRBV5-4 and TRBJ1-6; 8 bases match TRBD1. In germline, CDR1 is SGHNT, CDR2 YYREEE (reference sequence). The CDR3 spans 14 residues. V lost 4 bases to trimming and J lost 6 bases; unmatched junction nucleotides: 3. CDR3 loop: CASSLGQGNSPLHF. The CDR3 DNA reads as TGTGCCAGCAGCCTAGGACAGGGTAATTCACCCCTCCACTTT.

This rearrangement joins TRBV11-2 to TRBJ2-3, with 7 bases lining up with TRBD2. CDR1 and CDR2 (germline): SGHAT, FQNNGV. Trimming took 1 base from V and 5 from J; bases not matched to a gene: 9. The CDR3 sequence is 16 residues long. CDR3 residues: CASSLVGTIVRDTQYF. The DNA of the CDR3 is TGTGCCAGCAGCTTAGTTGGGACTATAGTTAGAGATACGCAGTATTTT. Full variable domain (rest looked up from reference TRBV11-2 and TRBJ2-3): EAGVAQSPRYKIIEKRQSVAFWCNPISGHATLYWYQQILGQGPKLLIQFQNNGVVDDSQLPKDRFSAERLKGVDSTLKIQPAKLEDSAVYLCASSLVGTIVRDTQYFGPGTRLTVL.

The chain links TRBV5-1 to TRBJ2-4; possible D gene TRBD2, 5 bases. The germline gives CDR1 SGHRS, CDR2 YFSETQ. Deletions cut 0 bases from V and 5 bases from J, with 12 bases between. The CDR3 runs to 15 residues. CDR3 sequence (DNA): TGCGCCAGCAGCTTGGGGTCGGGGAGCGAAAACATTCAGTACTTC. Translation gives CASSLGSGSENIQYF.

The chain carries TRBV30 and TRBJ2-5, with 8 positions matching TRBD1. The length of the CDR3 is 13 residues. V was clipped by 4 bases and J by 6 bases; unmatched bases: 7. Germline CDR1 GTSNPN, CDR2 SVGIG (reference sequence). Here the CDR3 DNA reads TGTGCCTGGACCCCGGACAGGGACAAGACCCAGTACTTC. Translating gives CAWTPDRDKTQYF.

The genes are TRBV9 and TRBJ1-2, with 11 bases that match TRBD1. The germline V gene encodes CDR1 SGDLS and CDR2 YYNGEE. The CDR3 sequence is 15 residues long. The trim removed 6 bases at V and 6 bases at J, leaving 10 bases unmatched. CDR3 coding DNA: TGTGCCAGCACCATCCAAGGGACAGGGGGAGATGGCTACACCTTC. Translated: CASTIQGTGGDGYTF.

The genes are TRBV10-3 and TRBJ1-1, with 7 bases aligning to TRBD1. Per the germline V gene, CDR1 is ENHRY and CDR2 is SYGVKD. V trimming: 4 bases; J trimming: 5 bases; junction bases outside the gene matches: 7. This CDR3 has 14 amino acids. The CDR3 sequence: CAISVRDRETEAFF. The CDR3 DNA is TGTGCCATCAGTGTGCGTGACAGGGAAACTGAAGCTTTCTTT.

The V and J genes are TRBV5-6 and TRBJ2-5, with 7 bases aligning to TRBD2. The germline V gene has CDR1 SGHDT and CDR2 YYEEEE. V trimming: 0 bases; J trimming: 1 base; junction bases outside the gene matches: 6. The length of the CDR3 is 16 residues. The CDR3 protein is CASSLGLAVVQETQYF. As DNA, the CDR3 is TGTGCCAGCAGCTTGGGGCTAGCGGTCGTCCAAGAGACCCAGTACTTC.

This clone has a handful of counts. V is TRBV6-5 and J is TRBJ1-1; 7 bases fit TRBD1. Germline V gene lookup returns CDR1 MNHEY and CDR2 SVGAGI. The ends lost 10 bases at V and 0 bases at J; junction bases unmatched: 5. The CDR3 runs 13 residues. Here the CDR3 DNA reads TGTGCCACCCACAGGGGTCTGAACACTGAAGCTTTCTTT. Its translation is CATHRGLNTEAFF.

The V and J genes are TRBV19 and TRBJ1-6; 7 bases match TRBD1. The CDR3 sequence is 14 residues long. The V and J ends lost 5 bases and 9 bases, in that order; junction bases with no gene match: 7. The germline CDR1 and CDR2 sequences are LNHDA and SQIVND (reference sequence). CDR3: CASSPTGSGSPLHF. Here the CDR3 DNA reads TGTGCCAGTAGTCCGACAGGGTCGGGTTCACCCCTCCACTTT.

The rearrangement uses TRBV6-5 and TRBJ1-2; tentatively, D is TRBD1 (6 bases). Germline values: CDR1 MNHEY, CDR2 SVGAGI. V was clipped by 7 bases and J by 3 bases, with 15 bases between them. This CDR3 contains 14 residues. In DNA form, the CDR3 reads TGTGCCAGCAATAGGGTGGCAGGGGACTATGGCTACACCTTC. Translating gives CASNRVAGDYGYTF.

The V call is TRBV7-2, the J call TRBJ2-7, with 10 bases that match TRBD2. Looked up from germline, CDR1 is SGHTA and CDR2 is FQGNSA. The CDR3 sequence is 15 residues long. Trimming cost V 2 bases and J 4 bases; bases outside gene matches: 5. The CDR3 spells CASSLSSGRGYEQYF. CDR3 coding DNA: TGTGCCAGCAGCTTATCGAGCGGGAGGGGTTACGAGCAGTACTTC.

The V gene is TRBV28, the J gene TRBJ2-7; tentative D call: TRBD2 (5 bases). CDR3 size: 15 residues. V lost 1 base, J lost 7 bases, and 17 bases lay in between. The germline V gene encodes CDR1 MDHEN and CDR2 SYDVKM. CDR3 residues: CASSLYGNHLGEQYF. Here the CDR3 DNA reads TGTGCCAGCAGTTTATACGGGAACCACCTGGGAGAGCAGTACTTC. The whole variable domain, remainder taken from reference TRBV28 and TRBJ2-7, is DVKVTQSSRYLVKRTGEKVFLECVQDMDHENMFWYRQDPGLGLRLIYFSYDVKMKEKGDIPEGYSVSREKKERFSLILESASTNQTSMYLCASSLYGNHLGEQYFGPGTRLTVT.